The clone carrying this T cell receptor beta chain showed up many times. The data derive from a study of identical twins. The CDR3 covers 13 residues. V was pared by 6 bases and J by 1 base, with 1 base of the junction left unmatched. Per germline, CDR1 MNHEY and CDR2 SMNVEV (reference sequence). A template switching step contributed a universal primer site, while unique molecular identifiers were present in the cDNA. In TCRdb, the 5' RACE reads were re-called with MiXCR into one record per CDR3 protein. Altogether about 220,000 distinct CDR3 sequences are present, over 5.5% being singletons, with the ten largest covering approximately 14%. These data were also filed under a second study, of T cells expressing NK-cell markers.

The receptor was derived from a woman between 18 and 29 years old in good health. The sequenced sample was CD8+ T cells sorted from blood. The chain carries TRBV27 and TRBJ2-3, with TRBD2 matching over 7 bases. The CDR3 DNA reads TGTGCCAGCAGAACTAGCGGCACAGATACGCAGTATTTT. Translation: CASRTSGTDTQYF.